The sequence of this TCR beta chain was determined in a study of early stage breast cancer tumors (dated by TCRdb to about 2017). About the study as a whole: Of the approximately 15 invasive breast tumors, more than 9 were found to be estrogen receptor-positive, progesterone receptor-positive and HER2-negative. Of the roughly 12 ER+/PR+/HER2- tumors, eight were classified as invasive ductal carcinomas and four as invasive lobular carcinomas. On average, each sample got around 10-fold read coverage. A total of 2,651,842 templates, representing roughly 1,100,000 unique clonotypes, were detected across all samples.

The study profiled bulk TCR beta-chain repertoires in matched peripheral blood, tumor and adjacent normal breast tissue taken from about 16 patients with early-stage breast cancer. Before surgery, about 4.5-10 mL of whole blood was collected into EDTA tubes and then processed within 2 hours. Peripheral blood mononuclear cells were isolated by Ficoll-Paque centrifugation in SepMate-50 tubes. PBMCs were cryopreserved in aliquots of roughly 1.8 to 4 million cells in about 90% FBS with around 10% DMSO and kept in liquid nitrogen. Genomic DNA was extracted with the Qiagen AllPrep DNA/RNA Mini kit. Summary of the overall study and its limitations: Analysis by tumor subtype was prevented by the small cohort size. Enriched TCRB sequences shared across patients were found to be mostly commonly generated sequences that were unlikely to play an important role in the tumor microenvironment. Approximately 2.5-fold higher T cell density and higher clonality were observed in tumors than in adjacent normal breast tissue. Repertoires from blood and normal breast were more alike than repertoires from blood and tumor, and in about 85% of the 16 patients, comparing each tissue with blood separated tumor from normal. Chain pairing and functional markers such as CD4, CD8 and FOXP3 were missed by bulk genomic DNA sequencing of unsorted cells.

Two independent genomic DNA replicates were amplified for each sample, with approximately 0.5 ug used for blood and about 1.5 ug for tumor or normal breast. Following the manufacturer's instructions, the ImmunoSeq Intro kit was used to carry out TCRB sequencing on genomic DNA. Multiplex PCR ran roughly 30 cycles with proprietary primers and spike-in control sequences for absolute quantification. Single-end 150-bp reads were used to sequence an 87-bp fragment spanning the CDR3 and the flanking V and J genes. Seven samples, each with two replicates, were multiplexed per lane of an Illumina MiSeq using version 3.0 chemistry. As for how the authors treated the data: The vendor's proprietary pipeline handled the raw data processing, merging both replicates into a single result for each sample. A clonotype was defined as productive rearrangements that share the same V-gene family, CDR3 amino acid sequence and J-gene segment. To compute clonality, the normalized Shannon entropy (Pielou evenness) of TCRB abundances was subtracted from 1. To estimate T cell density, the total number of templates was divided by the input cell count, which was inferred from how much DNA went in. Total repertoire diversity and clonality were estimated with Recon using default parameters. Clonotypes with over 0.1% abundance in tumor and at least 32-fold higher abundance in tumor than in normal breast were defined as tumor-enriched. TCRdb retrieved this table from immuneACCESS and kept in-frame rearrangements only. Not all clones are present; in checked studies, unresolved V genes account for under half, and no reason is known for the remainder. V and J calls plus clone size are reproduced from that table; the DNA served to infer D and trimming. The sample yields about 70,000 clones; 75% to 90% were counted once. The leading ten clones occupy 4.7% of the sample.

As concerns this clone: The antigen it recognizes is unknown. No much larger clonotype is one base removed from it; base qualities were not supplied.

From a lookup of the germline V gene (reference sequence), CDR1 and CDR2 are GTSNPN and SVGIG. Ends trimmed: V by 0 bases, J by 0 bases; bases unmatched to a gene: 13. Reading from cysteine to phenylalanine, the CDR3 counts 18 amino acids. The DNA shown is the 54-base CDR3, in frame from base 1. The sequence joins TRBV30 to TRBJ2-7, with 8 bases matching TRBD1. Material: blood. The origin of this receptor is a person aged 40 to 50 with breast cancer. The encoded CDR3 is CAWSVVGRGPPFSYEQYF. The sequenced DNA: TGTGCCTGGAGTGTAGTTGGCAGGGGGCCCCCATTCTCCTACGAGCAGTACTTC.